This is a list of T cell receptor beta chains from one sample in a study of regulatory T cells in long-lasting Graves disease. TCRdb recomputed calls from the multiplex PCR reads with MiXCR, one row per CDR3 protein. The table records hundreds of thousands of distinct CDR3 sequences, about 16% of them present only once. These same records also appear under a second study, on T cells in Graves' hyperthyroidism and ophthalmopathy.

Source: peripheral blood mononuclear cells (PBMCs), taken at new diagnosis, from a patient treated with antithyroid drugs. The receptors derive from a man between 18 and 35 years old with Graves disease. Both conserved end residues are part of each CDR3. Clone sizes are given selectively: once, few, many, or a class where the clone is expanded.

TRBV12-3/TRBV12-4	16	NA	CASSLWGLEGANVLTF
TRBV18	14	many	CASSRGGSGDTQYF
TRBV27	18	many	CASSSPGTGGRANYGYTF
TRBV2	13	many	CASSEGLNTEAFF
TRBV4-1	20	few	CASSQDGTGEGAGVRNEQFF
TRBV27	15	NA	CASRQGLESIYGYTF
TRBV20-1	14	many	CSARDRASTGELFF
TRBV6-5	12	NA	CASSFVPAVENF
TRBV7-9	14	NA	CASSLITGSTEAFF
TRBV2	15	many	CASSQTSGAQETQYF
TRBV12-3/TRBV12-4	14	many	CASSLAGGFNEQFF
TRBV9	13	few	CASSDQGVQTQYF
TRBV6-4	12	few	CASNSAARPQHF
TRBV5-1	14	NA	CASSLDTRGNTIYF
TRBV29-1	13	NA	CSVVGTVTYEQYF
TRBV9	13	NA	CASSYSTSNEQFF
TRBV7-9	17	NA	CASSASPGTSGSDEQYF
TRBV12-3/TRBV12-4	13	many	CASRGQQNTEAFF
TRBV12-3/TRBV12-4	12	NA	CATRTGGNPQHF
TRBV9	14	few	CASSRTSGGGQQFF
TRBV7-8	12	few	CASTASPYEQYF
TRBV11-2	15	NA	CASSGNGRLNEKLFF
TRBV30	13	many	CAWSMGAPEEQYF
TRBV2	12	many	CASTDTPYEQYF
TRBV12-3/TRBV12-4	13	many	CASSSTLVGTQYF
TRBV14	14	NA	CASSQVLGGTEAFF
TRBV5-1	12	few	CASSTVGYEQYF
TRBV19	15	NA	CASSIGDRQNTEAFF
TRBV10-3	13	many	CAISAGSTYEQYF
TRBV5-1	15	NA	CASSVDGGPTGEAFF
TRBV2	16	NA	CASSPGLAGGPDTQYF
TRBV18	15	few	CASSPIAGDPHEQYF
TRBV12-3/TRBV12-4	15	many	CASSLGPRQFYGYTF
TRBV5-1	16	few	CASSLEPSGSTNEQFF
TRBV27	15	NA	CASSAQGYFNSPLHF
TRBV27	14	few	CASSFTARGNTIYF
TRBV19	16	NA	CASSASTGPVREKLFF
TRBV4-1	15	few	CASSQVLAGVYEQYF
TRBV30	12	few	CAWSVDGNTIYF
TRBV7-9	11	NA	CASSNQDEQFF
TRBV7-8	14	many	CASSLPGQNQPQHF
TRBV6-1	14	many	CASKEQGEHTEAFF
TRBV20-1	16	many	CSARDLGGTGHNEQFF
TRBV12-3/TRBV12-4	14	NA	CASSFTGANQPQHF
TRBV20-1	15	few	CSARDPPGLAGQQYF
TRBV5-1	15	many	CASSLVRGDGTEAFF
TRBV27	15	NA	CASSLSNLGATEAFF
TRBV10-3	24	few	CAIYWGDHGQGGYGSKGLWLGYTF
TRBV9	14	NA	CASSVEPAGNIQYF
TRBV19	13	NA	CASSIDWGRVQFF
TRBV20-1	12	many	CSAWDRVYEQFF
TRBV10-3	17	many	CAISDDQWDRGSYEQYF
TRBV7-9	15	NA	CASSSGQGAPDTQYF
TRBV6-1	12	many	CASRGTSGSVYF
TRBV10-3	17	NA	CAISEGDRGGGLPEQYF
TRBV6-5	14	many	CASSYSGSQGEQYF
TRBV12-3/TRBV12-4	18	few	CASSLGQYLLSGANVLTF
TRBV27	17	NA	CASSNGTSGPISYEQYF
TRBV12-3/TRBV12-4	14	many	CASTLSSYNSPLHF
TRBV15	14	NA	CATSHGGWNEKLFF